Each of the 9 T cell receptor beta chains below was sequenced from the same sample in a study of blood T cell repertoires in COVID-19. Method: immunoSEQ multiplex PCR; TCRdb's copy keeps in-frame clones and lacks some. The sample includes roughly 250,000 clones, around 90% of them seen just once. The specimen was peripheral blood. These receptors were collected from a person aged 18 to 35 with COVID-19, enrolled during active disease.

In DNA form, the CDR3 reads TGTGCCAGCAGTTCTACCTTTTCTAGCGGGTGGATCGATACGCAGTATTTT. This encodes CASSSTFSSGWIDTQYF. V usage is TRBV28 and J usage is TRBJ2-3; TRBD2 agrees at 8 bases. Per the germline V gene, CDR1 is MDHEN and CDR2 is SYDVKM. J gave up 6 bases and V 4 bases, and 15 bases lay outside the gene matches. This CDR3 contains 17 residues.

The CDR3 DNA reads TGTGCCAGCAGCTTAGACCCGGGATACACCGGGGAGCTGTTTTTT. Translating gives CASSLDPGYTGELFF. V gene TRBV7-3 combines with J gene TRBJ2-2; D might be TRBD2 (5 bases). This CDR3 is built from 15 residues. Germline CDR1 and CDR2: SGHTA and FQGTGA. The ends were cut back, 2 bases at V and 3 bases at J, with 10 bases in the middle.

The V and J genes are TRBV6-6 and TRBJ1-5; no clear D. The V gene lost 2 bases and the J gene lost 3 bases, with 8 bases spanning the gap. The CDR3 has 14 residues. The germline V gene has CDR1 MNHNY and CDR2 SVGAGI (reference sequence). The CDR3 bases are TGTGCCAGCAGTTACATGGAGGTCAATCAGCCCCAGCATTTT. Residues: CASSYMEVNQPQHF.

CDR3 nucleotides: TGTGCCAGCAGCGCCGGGGCGGCGGGAAAGCAGGCCGGGGAGCTGTTTTTT. Translated, it gives CASSAGAAGKQAGELFF. The chain has TRBV7-9 and TRBJ2-2, with D possibly being TRBD2 (6 bases). Trimming pared 5 bases from V and 6 bases from J, leaving 22 bases between. This CDR3 spans 17 amino acids. Germline V gene data show CDR1 as SEHNR and CDR2 as FQNEAQ (reference sequence).

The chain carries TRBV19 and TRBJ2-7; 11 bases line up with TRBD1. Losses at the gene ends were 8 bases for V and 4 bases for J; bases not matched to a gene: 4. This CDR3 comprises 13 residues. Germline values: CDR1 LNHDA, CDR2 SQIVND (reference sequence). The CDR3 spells CASPGDRGYEQYF. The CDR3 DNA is TGTGCCAGTCCCGGGGACAGGGGGTACGAGCAGTACTTC.

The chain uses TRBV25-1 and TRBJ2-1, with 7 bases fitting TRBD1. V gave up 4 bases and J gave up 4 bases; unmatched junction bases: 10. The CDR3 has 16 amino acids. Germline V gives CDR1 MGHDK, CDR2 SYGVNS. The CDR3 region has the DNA TGTGCCAGCAGTGCCAGAGGGACAGCCTCATACAATGAGCAGTTCTTC. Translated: CASSARGTASYNEQFF.

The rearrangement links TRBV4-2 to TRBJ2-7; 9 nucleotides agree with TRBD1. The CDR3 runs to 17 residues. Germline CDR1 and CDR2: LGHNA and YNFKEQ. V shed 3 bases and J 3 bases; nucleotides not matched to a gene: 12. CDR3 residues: CASSQFTGTGSNYEQYF. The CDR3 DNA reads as TGTGCCAGCAGCCAGTTTACCGGGACAGGGAGCAACTACGAGCAGTACTTC.

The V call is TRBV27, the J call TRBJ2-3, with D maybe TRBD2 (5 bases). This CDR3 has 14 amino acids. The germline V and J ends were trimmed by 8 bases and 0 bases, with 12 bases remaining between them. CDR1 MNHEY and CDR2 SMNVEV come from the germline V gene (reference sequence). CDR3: CASSPRVSTDTQYF. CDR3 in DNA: TGTGCCAGCTCACCGAGGGTTAGCACAGATACGCAGTATTTT.

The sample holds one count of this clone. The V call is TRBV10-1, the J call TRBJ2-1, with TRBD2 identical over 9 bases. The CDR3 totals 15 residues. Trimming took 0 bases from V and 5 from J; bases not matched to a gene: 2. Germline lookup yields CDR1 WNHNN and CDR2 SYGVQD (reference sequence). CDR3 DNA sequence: TGCGCCAGCAGTGAGTCGGCGGGAGGGGACAATGAGCAGTTCTTC. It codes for CASSESAGGDNEQFF.